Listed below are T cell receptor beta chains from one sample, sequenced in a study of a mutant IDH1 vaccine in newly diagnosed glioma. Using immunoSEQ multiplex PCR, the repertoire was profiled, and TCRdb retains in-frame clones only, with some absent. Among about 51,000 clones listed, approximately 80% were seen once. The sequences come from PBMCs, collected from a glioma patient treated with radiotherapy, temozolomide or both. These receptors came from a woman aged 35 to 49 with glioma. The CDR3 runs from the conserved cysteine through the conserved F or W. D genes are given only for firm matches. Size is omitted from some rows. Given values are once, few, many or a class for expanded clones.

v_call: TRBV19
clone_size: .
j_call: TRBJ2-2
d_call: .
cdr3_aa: CASSIGLGGRSGELFF
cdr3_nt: TGTGCCAGTAGTATAGGTCTGGGGGGCCGGTCCGGGGAGCTGTTTTTT

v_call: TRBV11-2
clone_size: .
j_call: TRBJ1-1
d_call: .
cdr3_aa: CASSRWTVGTEAFF
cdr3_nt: TGTGCCAGCAGCCGTTGGACGGTCGGCACTGAAGCTTTCTTT

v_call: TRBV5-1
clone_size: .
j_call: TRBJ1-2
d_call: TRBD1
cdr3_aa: CASSLYSQGAEGYTF
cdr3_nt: TGCGCCAGCAGCTTGTATTCACAGGGGGCGGAGGGCTACACCTTC

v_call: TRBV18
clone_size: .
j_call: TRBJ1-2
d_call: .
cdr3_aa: CASSPGQGQNYGYTF
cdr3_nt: TGTGCCAGCTCACCGGGACAAGGCCAAAACTATGGCTACACCTTC

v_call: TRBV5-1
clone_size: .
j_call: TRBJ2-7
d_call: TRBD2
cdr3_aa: CASSSGTSGPLSSYEQYF
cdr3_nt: TGCGCCAGCAGCTCCGGGACTAGCGGGCCTCTTAGCTCCTACGAGCAGTACTTC

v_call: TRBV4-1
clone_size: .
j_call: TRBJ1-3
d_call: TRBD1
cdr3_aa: CASSHATGSSGNTIYF
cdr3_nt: TGCGCCAGCAGCCACGCGACAGGGTCGTCTGGAAACACCATATATTTT

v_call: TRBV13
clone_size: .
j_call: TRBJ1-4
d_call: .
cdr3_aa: CASRPAQQGGEKLFF
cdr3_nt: TGTGCCAGCAGACCGGCCCAACAGGGTGGAGAAAAACTGTTTTTT

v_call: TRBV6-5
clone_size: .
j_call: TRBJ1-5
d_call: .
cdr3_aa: CASSSGGRSNQPQHF
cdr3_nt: TGTGCCAGCAGTTCTGGGGGGAGAAGCAATCAGCCCCAGCATTTT

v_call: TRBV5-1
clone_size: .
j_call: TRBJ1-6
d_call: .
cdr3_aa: CASSLGPGVGLSPLHF
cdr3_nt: TGCGCCAGCAGCTTGGGACCGGGAGTTGGACTTTCACCCCTCCACTTT

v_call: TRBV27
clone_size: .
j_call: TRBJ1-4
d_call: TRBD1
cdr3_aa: CASSLAGQGNEKLFF
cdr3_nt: TGTGCCAGCAGTTTGGCGGGACAGGGAAATGAAAAACTGTTTTTT

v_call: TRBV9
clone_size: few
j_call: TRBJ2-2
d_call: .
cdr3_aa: CASSGQGGGSTGELFF
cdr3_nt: TGTGCCAGCAGCGGACAGGGAGGGGGGTCCACCGGGGAGCTGTTTTTT

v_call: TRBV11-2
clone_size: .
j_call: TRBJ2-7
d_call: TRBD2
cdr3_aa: CASSSLRGRTSGAVQYF
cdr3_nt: TGTGCCAGCAGCTCCCTTCGGGGGAGGACTAGCGGGGCTGTGCAGTACTTC

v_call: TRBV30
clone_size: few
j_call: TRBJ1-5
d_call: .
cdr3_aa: CAWSGGFGGRSNQPQHF
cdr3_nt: TGTGCCTGGAGTGGAGGGTTCGGGGGGCGAAGCAATCAGCCCCAGCATTTT

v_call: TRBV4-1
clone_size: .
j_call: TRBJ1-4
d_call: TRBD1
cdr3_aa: CASSHPGQGGEKLFF
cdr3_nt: TGCGCCAGCAGCCACCCAGGACAGGGAGGGGAAAAACTGTTTTTT

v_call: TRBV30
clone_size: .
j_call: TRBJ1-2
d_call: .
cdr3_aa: CASGRPPSYTF
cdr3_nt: TGTGCCAGTGGACGGCCGCCGAGCTACACCTTC

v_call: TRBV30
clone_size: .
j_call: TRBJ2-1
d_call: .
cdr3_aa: CAWSEATLATEQFF
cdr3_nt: TGTGCCTGGAGTGAGGCGACCTTGGCTACTGAGCAGTTCTTC

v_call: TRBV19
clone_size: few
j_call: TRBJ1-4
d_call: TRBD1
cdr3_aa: CASSSLHQGAANEKLFF
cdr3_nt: TGTGCCAGTAGTTCACTTCACCAGGGGGCAGCTAATGAAAAACTGTTTTTT

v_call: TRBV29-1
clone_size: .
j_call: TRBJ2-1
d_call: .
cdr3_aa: CSVESGGAGNEQFF
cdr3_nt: TGCAGCGTGGAGTCTGGGGGCGCCGGGAATGAGCAGTTCTTC

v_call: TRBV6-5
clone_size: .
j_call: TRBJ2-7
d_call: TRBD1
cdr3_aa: CASSYAGQGNYEQYF
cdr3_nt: TGTGCCAGCAGTTACGCGGGACAGGGAAACTACGAGCAGTACTTC

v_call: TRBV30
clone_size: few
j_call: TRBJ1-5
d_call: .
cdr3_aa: CAWSEVTSNQPQHF
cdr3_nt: TGTGCCTGGAGTGAAGTCACTAGCAATCAGCCCCAGCATTTT

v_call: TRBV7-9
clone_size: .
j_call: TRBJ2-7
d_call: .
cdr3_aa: CASVYSGTSSYEQYF
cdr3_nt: TGTGCCAGCGTATATTCTGGGACCTCTTCCTACGAGCAGTACTTC

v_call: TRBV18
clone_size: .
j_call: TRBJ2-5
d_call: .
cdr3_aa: CASSPGGETQYF
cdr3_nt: TGTGCCAGCTCACCAGGGGGAGAGACCCAGTACTTC

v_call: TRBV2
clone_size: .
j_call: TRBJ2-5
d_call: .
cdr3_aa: CASSQEIQETQYF
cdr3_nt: TGTGCCAGCAGTCAGGAAATTCAAGAGACCCAGTACTTC

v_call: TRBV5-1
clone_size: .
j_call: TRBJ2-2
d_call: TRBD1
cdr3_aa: CASSLMPGTANTGELFF
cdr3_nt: TGCGCCAGCAGCTTGATGCCCGGGACAGCGAACACCGGGGAGCTGTTTTTT

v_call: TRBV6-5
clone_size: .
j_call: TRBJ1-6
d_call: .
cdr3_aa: CASSYSGSPLHF
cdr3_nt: TGTGCCAGCAGTTACTCAGGTTCACCCCTCCACTTT

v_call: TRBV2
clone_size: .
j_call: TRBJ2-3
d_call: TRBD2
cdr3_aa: CASNGLAGGDTQYF
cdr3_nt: TGTGCCAGCAATGGACTAGCGGGAGGAGATACGCAGTATTTT

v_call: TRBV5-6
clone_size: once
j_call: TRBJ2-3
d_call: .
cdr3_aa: CASSPGQFPTDTQYF
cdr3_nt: TGTGCCAGCAGCCCTGGACAGTTCCCCACAGATACGCAGTATTTT

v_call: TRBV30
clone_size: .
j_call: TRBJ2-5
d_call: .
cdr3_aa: CAYERGSETQYF
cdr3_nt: TGTGCCTATGAACGGGGGTCGGAGACCCAGTACTTC

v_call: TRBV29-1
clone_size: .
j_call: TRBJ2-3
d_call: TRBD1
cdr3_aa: CSHTGADTQYF
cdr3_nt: TGCAGTCATACAGGGGCAGATACGCAGTATTTT

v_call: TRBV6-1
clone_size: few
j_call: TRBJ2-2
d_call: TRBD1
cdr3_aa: CASSHRDRVTGELFF
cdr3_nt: TGTGCCAGCAGCCACAGGGACAGGGTTACCGGGGAGCTGTTTTTT